Only a few counts were recorded for the clone carrying this T cell receptor beta chain. This sample stems from a study of early T cells in non-severe SARS-CoV-2 infection. Overall study: Bulk RNA taken from unsorted whole blood was sequenced, leaving chains unpaired.

Unique molecular identifiers were attached to individual cDNA molecules. TCRdb re-called the 5' RACE reads with MiXCR, one entry per CDR3 protein. This sample has approximately 67,000 distinct CDR3 sequences; approximately 9% occur once, and the top ten carry roughly 3.2%. Trimming stripped 2 bases from V and 5 bases from J, with 9 bases between. The germline CDR1 and CDR2 sequences are SGHRS and YFSETQ. This CDR3 has 13 amino acids. V gene TRBV5-1 combines with J gene TRBJ2-3; D is possibly TRBD1 or TRBD2 (5 bases each). The sequencing input was whole blood. The receptor comes from an adult who was a healthcare worker with PCR-confirmed SARS-CoV-2 infection or an uninfected control (not recorded which). CDR3 DNA: TGCGCCAGCAGCTTAGGGACCGGAGATACGCAGTATTTT. Translated: CASSLGTGDTQYF.